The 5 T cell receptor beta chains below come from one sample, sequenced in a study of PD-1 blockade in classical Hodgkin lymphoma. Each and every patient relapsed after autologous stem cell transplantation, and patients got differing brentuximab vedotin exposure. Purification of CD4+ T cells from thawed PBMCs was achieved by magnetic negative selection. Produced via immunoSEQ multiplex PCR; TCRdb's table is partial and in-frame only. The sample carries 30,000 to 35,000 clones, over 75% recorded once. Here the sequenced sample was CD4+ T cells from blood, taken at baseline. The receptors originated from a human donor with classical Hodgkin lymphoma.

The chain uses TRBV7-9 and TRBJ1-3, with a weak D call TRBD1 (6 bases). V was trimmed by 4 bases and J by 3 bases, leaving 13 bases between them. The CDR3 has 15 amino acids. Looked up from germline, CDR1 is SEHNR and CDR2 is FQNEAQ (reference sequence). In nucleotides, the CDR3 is TGTGCCAGCAGCTCCTCGACAGGTCTTGGAAACACCATATATTTT. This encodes CASSSSTGLGNTIYF.

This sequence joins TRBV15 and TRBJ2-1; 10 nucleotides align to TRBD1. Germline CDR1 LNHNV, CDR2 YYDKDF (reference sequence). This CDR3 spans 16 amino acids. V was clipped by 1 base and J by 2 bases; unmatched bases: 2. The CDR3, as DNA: TGTGCCACCAGCAGAGTTGGACAGGGGGCCTACAATGAGCAGTTCTTC. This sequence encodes CATSRVGQGAYNEQFF.

The chain's CDR3 is CASSSSGTGELFF. In nucleotides, the CDR3 is TGTGCCAGCAGCTCGAGCGGCACCGGGGAGCTGTTTTTT. The rearrangement joins TRBV7-2 to TRBJ2-2; D is perhaps TRBD2 (5 bases). Germline V gives CDR1 SGHTA, CDR2 FQGNSA. The CDR3 sequence is 13 residues long. Trimming took 4 bases from V and 4 from J, leaving 7 bases between them.

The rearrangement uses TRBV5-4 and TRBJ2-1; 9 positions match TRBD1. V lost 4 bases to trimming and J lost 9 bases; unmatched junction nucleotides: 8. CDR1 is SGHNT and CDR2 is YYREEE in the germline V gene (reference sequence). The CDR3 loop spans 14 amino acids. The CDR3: CASSQPGQGREQFF. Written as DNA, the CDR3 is TGTGCCAGCAGCCAACCGGGACAGGGACGTGAGCAGTTCTTC.

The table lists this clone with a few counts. In DNA form, the CDR3 reads TGTGCCAGCAGCTTATGGCAGTCACCGCGATACCGAAGATCCTACGAGCAGTACTTC. Its protein is CASSLWQSPRYRRSYEQYF. This chain uses TRBV11-2 with TRBJ2-7, with D uncertain. Trimming cost V 2 bases and J 1 base, with 24 bases left between them. The CDR3 loop spans 19 amino acids. The germline V gene encodes CDR1 SGHAT and CDR2 FQNNGV.